The sequence of this TCR beta chain was determined in a study of identical twins. Overall study findings and caveats: Some out-of-frame alpha sequences were shared by twins, and these showed excess low generation probability. Conclusions were based on cross-sectional statistical analysis, without following the same donors.

A universal primer binding site was introduced by template switching. The final cDNA contained unique molecular identifiers. TCRdb re-called the 5' RACE reads through MiXCR, storing one row per CDR3 protein. The repertoire holds around 220,000 distinct CDR3 sequences, about an eighth seen once, with about 9% in the top ten. Germline assignment: CDR1 DFQATT and CDR2 SNEGSKA (reference sequence). The V gene lost 5 bases and the J gene lost 9 bases, with 17 bases spanning the gap. There are 13 residues in the CDR3. About this clonotype itself: As yet, its antigen is unknown.

Sequenced input: memory (CD45RO+) T cells sorted from blood. The chain links TRBV20-1 to TRBJ2-1, with a possible D match to TRBD1 (6 bases). This TCR came from a woman under 30 in good health. This chain's CDR3 is CSAARTALGEQFF. Written as DNA, the CDR3 is TGCAGTGCTGCCCGGACAGCCTTGGGTGAGCAGTTCTTC.